The entry that follows covers one T cell receptor beta chain sequence. The antigen is not known. A single base separates this from a much larger clone, so it may be a read error. The trim removed 4 bases at V and 0 bases at J, leaving 3 bases unmatched. Germline V lookup: CDR1 SNHLY, CDR2 FYNNEI. This CDR3 is built from 16 residues. Fresh peripheral blood, 7.5 to 10 ml, yielded the PBMCs. The data stem from a study of T cells in Graves' hyperthyroidism and ophthalmopathy. The overall study: The blood sample was taken at first diagnosis, before treatment began.

Study-wide results and limits: Model predictions of ophthalmopathy came a median about 6.3 months before onset.

Amplified TCR beta CDR3 regions came from RNA transcripts. Primed by the HTBI set, a first-round RT-PCR was run on the TCR CDR3. TCRdb fed the multiplex PCR reads into MiXCR, producing one record per CDR3 protein. In the table there are about 680,000 distinct CDR3 sequences, around a third of which are singletons. The sample was blood. The J gene is TRBJ2-6, the V gene TRBV2, with 7 bases that match TRBD1. This TCR was sampled from a woman aged 40 to 50 with Graves' hyperthyroidism. CDR3 sequence: CASSAPGGSGANVLTF. The DNA for the CDR3 is TGTGCCAGCAGTGCGCCAGGGGGCTCTGGGGCCAACGTCCTGACTTTC.